What follows describes a single TCR beta chain. The CDR3 has 18 amino acids. V lost 0 bases and J lost 4, with 16 bases in between. The data were obtained in a study of T cell changes during pregnancy in multiple sclerosis. Assay used: immunoSEQ multiplex PCR; TCRdb lists only in-frame clones, some missing. Of about 66,000 clones in the sample, 90% were seen once. The source material was peripheral blood, sampled in the third trimester of pregnancy. This chain uses TRBV23-1 with TRBJ1-6; TRBD1 is a possible D gene (6 bases). TRBV23-1 is an ORF; its function is uncertain. This TCR derives from a female donor with multiple sclerosis, enrolled in a pregnancy study. CDR3 region: CASSQSRGFEGYNSPLHF. DNA of the CDR3: TGCGCCAGCAGTCAATCGAGGGGGTTTGAAGGGTATAATTCACCCCTCCACTTT.